Shown below are 20 T cell receptor beta chains from a single sample sequenced in a study of control samples from healthy donors and cancer patients. Clones were read by immunoSEQ multiplex PCR, and TCRdb kept only the in-frame ones, dropping some. The data contain 90,000 to 100,000 clones, 75% to 85% of them singletons. Sequencing used blood. The source of these receptors is a woman in her 30s in good health.

This clone was picked up a small number of times. V gene TRBV6-5 combines with J gene TRBJ2-7; D unclear. The length of the CDR3 is 14 residues. Germline V CDR1 and CDR2: MNHEY, SVGAGI. The ends were cut back, 8 bases at V and 0 bases at J, with 14 bases in the middle. CDR3 in amino acids: CASLVIKGSYEQYF. The CDR3 DNA reads as TGTGCCAGCTTGGTGATTAAGGGCTCCTACGAGCAGTACTTC.

J is TRBJ2-3 and V is TRBV9; TRBD2 matches at 14 bases. Germline CDR1 reads SGDLS; CDR2 reads YYNGEE. The J segment lost 6 bases and the V segment lost 0 bases, leaving 12 bases of the junction unmatched. CDR3 size: 19 residues. This CDR3 is CASSVDPRGTSGGIDTQYF. The CDR3 DNA reads TGTGCCAGCAGCGTAGACCCCCGGGGGACTAGCGGGGGAATTGATACGCAGTATTTT.

This clone was seen only a few times. The rearrangement joins TRBV7-2 to TRBJ2-1; weak D call: TRBD2 (7 bases). Germline V gives CDR1 SGHTA, CDR2 FQGNSA. The ends were cut back, 7 bases at V and 7 bases at J, with 20 bases in the middle. The CDR3 consists of 15 residues. CDR3 in DNA: TGTGCCAGCACCCCGTATGGGGGGGCTCGAAATGAGCAGTTCTTC. It specifies CASTPYGGARNEQFF.

The V call is TRBV6-1, the J call TRBJ1-6; D is undetermined. V shed 4 bases and J shed 7 bases, with 17 bases lying between them. CDR1 and CDR2 from the germline V gene are MNHNS and SASEGT. This CDR3 has 16 amino acids. Here the CDR3 DNA reads TGTGCCAGCAGTGGCTCGGACGGAATAGTCAATTCACCCCTCCACTTT. Its translation is CASSGSDGIVNSPLHF.

Here the CDR3 reads CASSDSGPSYEQYF. CDR3 nucleotide sequence: TGTGCCAGTAGTGACTCAGGACCCTCCTACGAGCAGTACTTC. This rearrangement joins TRBV19 to TRBJ2-7, with unresolved D. Trimming cost V 5 bases and J 0 bases, with 11 bases left between them. The CDR3 has 14 residues. Per the germline V gene, CDR1 is LNHDA and CDR2 is SQIVND (reference sequence).

The chain links TRBV7-6 to TRBJ1-3, with TRBD1 as a possible D gene (6 bases). The germline gives CDR1 SGHVS, CDR2 FNYEAQ. V was shortened by 0 bases and J by 2 bases, with 14 bases between the two germline ends. The CDR3 has 17 residues. CDR3 sequence (DNA): TGTGCCAGCAGCTTAGCCCCTTACAGGGATACTGGAAACACCATATATTTT. It specifies CASSLAPYRDTGNTIYF.

The V gene is TRBV2, the J gene TRBJ1-1; tentatively, D is TRBD1 (5 bases). Germline V lookup: CDR1 SNHLY, CDR2 FYNNEI. Trimming shortened V by 8 bases and J by 2 bases, and 12 bases separated the two germline ends. The CDR3 totals 13 residues. CDR3 sequence (DNA): TGTGCCAGCTGTCGGGGCCCTAACACTGAAGCTTTCTTT. Translated, it gives CASCRGPNTEAFF.

This rearrangement joins TRBV7-3 to TRBJ1-1; D possibly corresponds to TRBD1 (5 bases). CDR1 is SGHTA and CDR2 is FQGTGA in the germline V gene. The V gene lost 3 bases and the J gene lost 1 base, with 12 bases spanning the gap. The CDR3 loop spans 15 amino acids. CDR3 in DNA: TGTGCCAGCAGCTTGCCGACAGACCAGAACACTGAAGCTTTCTTT. Its translation is CASSLPTDQNTEAFF. Based on the CDR3 plus reference TRBV7-3 and TRBJ1-1, the full variable domain is GAGVSQTPSNKVTEKGKYVELRCDPISGHTALYWYRQSLGQGPEFLIYFQGTGAADDSGLPNDRFFAVRPEGSVSTLKIQRTERGDSAVYLCASSLPTDQNTEAFFGQGTRLTVV.

This rearrangement joins TRBV5-1 to TRBJ2-3; either TRBD1 or TRBD2 may fit D (5 bases each). CDR3 length equals 15 residues. V was shortened by 2 bases and J by 2 bases, with 12 bases between the two germline ends. Germline values: CDR1 SGHRS, CDR2 YFSETQ. This CDR3 is CASSFRGAYTDTQYF. The CDR3 region has the DNA TGCGCCAGCAGCTTCAGAGGGGCTTACACAGATACGCAGTATTTT.

The sample holds many counts of this clone. V is TRBV4-2 and J is TRBJ2-3; D is perhaps TRBD1 (5 bases). Germline loops: CDR1 LGHNA, CDR2 YNFKEQ. V was clipped by 4 bases and J by 5 bases, with 16 bases between them. CDR3 length equals 15 residues. DNA of the CDR3: TGTGCCAGCAGCCCTGGGGCAGGGTCCATAGATACGCAGTATTTT. Protein product: CASSPGAGSIDTQYF.

J is TRBJ2-3 and V is TRBV7-2, with D tentatively TRBD2 (6 bases). The length of the CDR3 is 17 residues. Germline CDR1 is SGHTA and CDR2 is FQGNSA. V was clipped by 1 base and J by 2 bases, with 16 bases between them. The CDR3 loop is CASSLGVAGIHTDTQYF. CDR3 DNA sequence: TGTGCCAGCAGCTTAGGGGTGGCGGGGATACACACAGATACGCAGTATTTT.

J is TRBJ2-1 and V is TRBV12-5; TRBD1 matches 8 bases. J lost 5 bases, V lost 3 bases, and 9 bases had no gene match. The CDR3 has 16 residues. Per germline, CDR1 LGHNT and CDR2 FRNRAP. In DNA, the CDR3 is TGTGCTAGTGGTTTTTTACTGGACAGGGATGACAATGAGCAGTTCTTC. Translated: CASGFLLDRDDNEQFF. The full variable domain, in which reference TRBV12-5 and TRBJ2-1 provide the parts outside the CDR3, is DARVTQTPRHKVTEMGQEVTMRCQPILGHNTVFWYRQTMMQGLELLAYFRNRAPLDDSGMPKDRFSAEMPDATLATLKIQPSEPRDSAVYFCASGFLLDRDDNEQFFGPGTRLTVL.

The rearrangement links TRBV7-8 to TRBJ1-4, with D tentatively TRBD1 (5 bases). Germline V gives CDR1 SGHVS, CDR2 FQNEAQ. The CDR3 length is 15 residues. V lost 6 bases and J 8 bases, leaving 19 bases between the germline ends. Written as DNA, the CDR3 is TGTGCCAGCAGTCCCTGGGCCCATGGGGGGGAAAAACTGTTTTTT. This translates into CASSPWAHGGEKLFF.

The rearrangement links TRBV19 to TRBJ1-1; D not certain. The germline V gene encodes CDR1 LNHDA and CDR2 SQIVND (reference sequence). Trimming left V 0 bases short and J 1 base short, with 9 bases between. The CDR3 contains 15 residues. This CDR3 is CASSIDRGRNTEAFF. The DNA for the CDR3 is TGTGCCAGTAGTATAGATCGGGGTCGGAACACTGAAGCTTTCTTT.

This chain joins TRBV5-8 and TRBJ2-5; D is tentatively TRBD1 or TRBD2 (6 bases each). Trimming pared 6 bases from V and 5 bases from J, leaving 17 bases between. Germline-derived CDR1 and CDR2 are SGHTS and YDEGEE. The CDR3 has 14 residues. The CDR3 protein is CASTFSGAEETQYF. DNA of the CDR3: TGTGCCAGCACCTTTTCGGGGGCGGAGGAGACCCAGTACTTC.

The chain recombines TRBV4-3 with TRBJ1-2; 8 positions match TRBD1. The J segment lost 8 bases and the V segment lost 3 bases, leaving 14 bases of the junction unmatched. This CDR3 has 16 amino acids. Germline values: CDR1 LGHNA, CDR2 YSLEER. The CDR3 sequence is CASSHSGQGSAEGYTF. CDR3 nucleotides: TGCGCCAGCAGCCATTCAGGACAGGGCAGCGCTGAGGGCTACACCTTC.

This rearrangement joins TRBV5-4 to TRBJ2-2; 7 nucleotides line up with TRBD1. The ends lost 1 base at V and 4 bases at J; junction bases unmatched: 10. This CDR3 spans 17 amino acids. The germline gives CDR1 SGHNT, CDR2 YYREEE (reference sequence). CDR3 in DNA: TGTGCCAGCAGCTTGAAGGGGGCCCTAATGGGCACCGGGGAGCTGTTTTTT. Its protein is CASSLKGALMGTGELFF.

V gene TRBV20-1 combines with J gene TRBJ2-5, with D hard to call. The CDR3 sequence is 11 residues long. Germline V gene sequence: CDR1 DFQATT, CDR2 SNEGSKA (reference sequence). Trimming took off 3 bases at V and 5 bases at J, with 7 bases between the two ends. CDR3 residues: CSARSGETQYF. The CDR3 nucleotides read TGCAGTGCTAGGAGTGGGGAGACCCAGTACTTC.

The chain carries TRBV6-6 and TRBJ2-3; D ambiguous. Germline V lookup: CDR1 MNHNY, CDR2 SVGAGI (reference sequence). There are 15 residues in the CDR3. Trimming left V 8 bases short and J 2 bases short, with 17 bases between. CDR3 nucleotides: TGTGCCAGCGTTCCACGGCAGGCTTTCACAGATACGCAGTATTTT. Amino acids: CASVPRQAFTDTQYF.

This chain uses TRBV5-1 with TRBJ2-3, with 8 bases matching TRBD1. There are 17 residues in the CDR3. After removal of 1 base from V and 1 base from J, the junction contained 8 bases not matched to a gene. Germline V lookup: CDR1 SGHRS, CDR2 YFSETQ. The CDR3 DNA reads TGCGCCAGCAGCTTGAACCTCAAGACAGGGGGCACAGATACGCAGTATTTT. Amino acid sequence: CASSLNLKTGGTDTQYF.